This T cell receptor (beta chain) was captured in a study of T cell repertoires in cytomegalovirus infection. TCRdb ran MiXCR on the reads and lists one entry per CDR3 protein. The data hold fewer than 550,000 distinct CDR3 sequences, with approximately 26% observed a single time. This clonotype appeared a few times. The V gene end was trimmed by 2 bases and the J gene end by 1 base; junction bases not matched to a gene: 7. Germline V CDR1 and CDR2: SGHTA, FQGNSA. This CDR3 is built from 16 residues. Sequencing input: PBMCs. J is TRBJ1-2 and V is TRBV7-2; 7 bases line up with TRBD1. The TCR was taken from a human donor in good health (CMV status not recorded). Some clones in this sample may be carry-over from other donors' samples. The DNA of the CDR3 is TGTGCCAGCAGCTTAAACGCCGGGACAGTTAACTATGGCTACACCTTC. Translated: CASSLNAGTVNYGYTF.